Listed below are T cell receptor beta chains from one sample, sequenced in a study of T-cell memory formation after mild COVID-19. TCRdb re-called the 5' RACE reads through MiXCR, storing one row per CDR3 protein. The sample has hundreds of thousands of distinct CDR3 sequences; under 20% are singletons. Sequencing was performed on PBMCs or a T cell subset sorted from them (not recorded which). These receptor sequences come from a man between 18 and 29 years old who had mild COVID-19 (a few samples of this study predate the infection). Cell type and time point are not known. The CDR3 runs from the conserved cysteine through the conserved F or W. Each record gives: D gene, V gene, J gene, clone size, CDR3 protein, CDR3 DNA. A D gene is named only where the DNA matches it firmly. Only part of the rows carry a size: once, few, many, or a class if the clone is expanded.

D gene: TRBD2; V gene: TRBV6-6; J gene: TRBJ2-7; clone size: NA; CDR3 protein: CACGTTLPYEQYF; CDR3 DNA: TGTGCCTGCGGGACTACCCTCCCCTACGAGCAGTACTTC
D gene: TRBD2; V gene: TRBV5-1; J gene: TRBJ2-1; clone size: NA; CDR3 protein: CASSAAGVLSYNEHFF; CDR3 DNA: TGCGCCAGCAGCGCCGCGGGGGTCTTATCCTACAATGAGCATTTCTTC
D gene: NA; V gene: TRBV19; J gene: TRBJ2-5; clone size: NA; CDR3 protein: CASRREETQYF; CDR3 DNA: TGTGCCAGTAGAAGGGAAGAGACCCAGTACTTC
D gene: NA; V gene: TRBV20-1; J gene: TRBJ1-2; clone size: few; CDR3 protein: CSARDLPGDGYTF; CDR3 DNA: TGCAGTGCGCGGGATCTGCCAGGGGATGGCTACACCTTC
D gene: NA; V gene: TRBV3-1; J gene: TRBJ2-1; clone size: NA; CDR3 protein: CASSQTGWGEQFF; CDR3 DNA: TGTGCCAGCAGCCAAACGGGGTGGGGTGAGCAGTTCTTC
D gene: TRBD2; V gene: TRBV4-3; J gene: TRBJ2-3; clone size: NA; CDR3 protein: CASSQELAGEYTDTQYF; CDR3 DNA: TGCGCCAGCAGCCAAGAGTTGGCGGGGGAGTACACAGATACGCAGTATTTT
D gene: TRBD1; V gene: TRBV20-1; J gene: TRBJ2-3; clone size: NA; CDR3 protein: CSARATGVGITDTQYF; CDR3 DNA: TGCAGTGCTAGAGCGACAGGGGTGGGGATCACAGATACGCAGTATTTT
D gene: NA; V gene: TRBV7-6; J gene: TRBJ2-1; clone size: few; CDR3 protein: CASSLTYNEQFF; CDR3 DNA: TGTGCCAGCAGCCTTACCTACAATGAGCAGTTCTTC
D gene: NA; V gene: TRBV12-3/TRBV12-4; J gene: TRBJ1-2; clone size: NA; CDR3 protein: CASCLEEAYSYTF; CDR3 DNA: TGTGCCAGTTGTTTAGAAGAAGCGTATAGCTACACCTTC
D gene: NA; V gene: TRBV7-9; J gene: TRBJ1-2; clone size: few; CDR3 protein: CASSPDRLNGYTF; CDR3 DNA: TGTGCCAGCAGCCCAGACAGGCTCAATGGCTACACCTTC
D gene: TRBD1; V gene: TRBV3-1; J gene: TRBJ1-2; clone size: many; CDR3 protein: CASRRTGGGGYTF; CDR3 DNA: TGTGCCAGCAGACGGACAGGGGGCGGTGGCTACACCTTC
D gene: NA; V gene: TRBV6-5; J gene: TRBJ1-1; clone size: NA; CDR3 protein: CASSHPVETNTEAFF; CDR3 DNA: TGTGCCAGCAGCCACCCGGTGGAGACGAACACTGAAGCTTTCTTT
D gene: NA; V gene: TRBV9; J gene: TRBJ1-3; clone size: NA; CDR3 protein: CASSVGLGGGNTIYF; CDR3 DNA: TGTGCCAGCAGCGTTGGGCTTGGGGGTGGAAACACCATATATTTT
D gene: NA; V gene: TRBV5-1; J gene: TRBJ2-1; clone size: NA; CDR3 protein: CASRPAFGAGAYNEQFF; CDR3 DNA: TGCGCCAGCAGACCGGCGTTTGGTGCGGGCGCCTACAATGAGCAGTTCTTC
D gene: NA; V gene: TRBV12-3/TRBV12-4; J gene: TRBJ2-1; clone size: NA; CDR3 protein: CASSPTVSYNEQFF; CDR3 DNA: TGTGCCAGCAGCCCCACGGTCTCCTACAATGAGCAGTTCTTC
D gene: NA; V gene: TRBV7-6; J gene: TRBJ2-5; clone size: few; CDR3 protein: CASSIRDTETQYF; CDR3 DNA: TGTGCCAGCAGCATACGGGACACAGAGACCCAGTACTTC
D gene: TRBD1; V gene: TRBV5-1; J gene: TRBJ1-2; clone size: NA; CDR3 protein: CASSLTGTGGHYGYTF; CDR3 DNA: TGCGCCAGCAGCCTCACCGGGACAGGGGGCCACTATGGCTACACCTTC
D gene: TRBD1; V gene: TRBV14; J gene: TRBJ2-3; clone size: few; CDR3 protein: CASSQVLQGFAQYF; CDR3 DNA: TGTGCCAGCAGCCAAGTTTTACAGGGGTTCGCGCAGTATTTT
D gene: NA; V gene: TRBV4-1; J gene: TRBJ1-6; clone size: many; CDR3 protein: CASSFYLTHSSDSPLHF; CDR3 DNA: TGCGCCAGCAGCTTTTACCTGACGCATTCTTCTGATTCACCCCTCCACTTT
D gene: TRBD2; V gene: TRBV7-2; J gene: TRBJ2-3; clone size: few; CDR3 protein: CASSTLGSGVSDTQYF; CDR3 DNA: TGTGCCAGCAGCACCCTGGGTAGCGGGGTATCAGATACGCAGTATTTT
D gene: NA; V gene: TRBV4-1; J gene: TRBJ1-1; clone size: NA; CDR3 protein: CASSRREGMEAFF; CDR3 DNA: TGCGCCAGCAGCCGGAGGGAGGGGATGGAGGCTTTCTTT
D gene: NA; V gene: TRBV9; J gene: TRBJ2-3; clone size: NA; CDR3 protein: CASSVWGWTDTQYF; CDR3 DNA: TGTGCCAGCAGCGTCTGGGGGTGGACAGATACGCAGTATTTT
D gene: TRBD1; V gene: TRBV29-1; J gene: TRBJ2-1; clone size: few; CDR3 protein: CSVEGRRGLSYNEQFF; CDR3 DNA: TGCAGCGTTGAAGGTCGAAGGGGGCTCTCCTACAATGAGCAGTTCTTC
D gene: NA; V gene: TRBV20-1; J gene: TRBJ2-3; clone size: few; CDR3 protein: CSALEGTRRTDTQYF; CDR3 DNA: TGCAGTGCCCTGGAGGGGACTCGGAGGACAGATACGCAGTATTTT
D gene: TRBD2; V gene: TRBV20-1; J gene: TRBJ2-7; clone size: NA; CDR3 protein: CSAAPPGTSFYEQYF; CDR3 DNA: TGCAGTGCTGCCCCCCCCGGGACTAGCTTCTACGAGCAGTACTTC
D gene: TRBD2; V gene: TRBV5-4; J gene: TRBJ2-3; clone size: many; CDR3 protein: CASSFWNGGAGDTQYF; CDR3 DNA: TGTGCCAGCAGCTTCTGGAACGGGGGGGCTGGAGATACGCAGTATTTT
D gene: TRBD1; V gene: TRBV6-6; J gene: TRBJ1-5; clone size: few; CDR3 protein: CASTRQGRQPQHF; CDR3 DNA: TGTGCCAGCACAAGACAGGGTAGGCAGCCCCAGCATTTT
D gene: NA; V gene: TRBV7-2; J gene: TRBJ1-6; clone size: few; CDR3 protein: CASSQEYSYNSPLHF; CDR3 DNA: TGTGCCAGCAGCCAGGAGTATTCGTATAATTCACCCCTCCACTTT
D gene: TRBD2; V gene: TRBV4-3; J gene: TRBJ2-3; clone size: NA; CDR3 protein: CASSQVVAGFTDTQYF; CDR3 DNA: TGCGCCAGCAGCCAAGTAGTAGCGGGGTTCACAGATACGCAGTATTTT
D gene: NA; V gene: TRBV4-3; J gene: TRBJ1-2; clone size: NA; CDR3 protein: CASSQGLRDSGYTF; CDR3 DNA: TGCGCCAGCAGCCAAGGGCTCAGGGATTCTGGCTACACCTTC
D gene: NA; V gene: TRBV27; J gene: TRBJ1-1; clone size: NA; CDR3 protein: CASKGTGVQAFF; CDR3 DNA: TGTGCCAGCAAGGGGACCGGGGTCCAAGCTTTCTTT
D gene: NA; V gene: TRBV5-1; J gene: TRBJ1-1; clone size: few; CDR3 protein: CASTFTTDNTEAFF; CDR3 DNA: TGCGCCAGCACGTTTACCACTGATAACACTGAAGCTTTCTTT
D gene: TRBD2; V gene: TRBV7-9; J gene: TRBJ2-5; clone size: few; CDR3 protein: CASSAGTSGEETQYF; CDR3 DNA: TGTGCCAGCAGCGCCGGGACTAGCGGCGAAGAGACCCAGTACTTC
D gene: TRBD1; V gene: TRBV4-2; J gene: TRBJ1-5; clone size: NA; CDR3 protein: CASSQDQGAGQPQHF; CDR3 DNA: TGTGCCAGCAGCCAAGACCAGGGGGCGGGTCAGCCCCAGCATTTT
D gene: TRBD2; V gene: TRBV19; J gene: TRBJ2-1; clone size: few; CDR3 protein: CASSSGTSGGAVFF; CDR3 DNA: TGTGCCAGTAGCTCCGGGACTAGCGGGGGGGCCGTGTTCTTC
D gene: TRBD2; V gene: TRBV4-2; J gene: TRBJ2-7; clone size: NA; CDR3 protein: CASSAQRTSPTNRPYEQYF; CDR3 DNA: TGTGCCAGCAGCGCTCAACGGACTAGCCCCACCAATCGCCCTTACGAGCAGTACTTC
D gene: TRBD1; V gene: TRBV2; J gene: TRBJ2-1; clone size: few; CDR3 protein: CASSRDRGFKDEQFF; CDR3 DNA: TGTGCCAGCAGTAGGGACAGGGGGTTTAAGGATGAGCAGTTCTTC
D gene: NA; V gene: TRBV7-2; J gene: TRBJ1-1; clone size: many; CDR3 protein: CASSFGTATEAFF; CDR3 DNA: TGTGCCAGCAGCTTCGGTACCGCCACTGAAGCTTTCTTT
D gene: NA; V gene: TRBV12-3/TRBV12-4; J gene: TRBJ2-3; clone size: few; CDR3 protein: CASTALAVSTDTQYF; CDR3 DNA: TGTGCCAGCACCGCCCTGGCCGTAAGCACAGATACGCAGTATTTT
D gene: TRBD1; V gene: TRBV20-1; J gene: TRBJ1-4; clone size: few; CDR3 protein: CSARGQAGSEKLFF; CDR3 DNA: TGCAGTGCTAGGGGACAGGCGGGGAGTGAAAAACTGTTTTTT
D gene: NA; V gene: TRBV3-1; J gene: TRBJ2-2; clone size: few; CDR3 protein: CASAGGALAGELFF; CDR3 DNA: TGTGCCAGCGCTGGGGGCGCATTAGCCGGGGAGCTGTTTTTT
D gene: TRBD2; V gene: TRBV7-9; J gene: TRBJ2-1; clone size: NA; CDR3 protein: CASSVSGGAWNEQFF; CDR3 DNA: TGTGCCAGCAGCGTGAGCGGGGGGGCCTGGAATGAGCAGTTCTTC
D gene: NA; V gene: TRBV27; J gene: TRBJ1-4; clone size: NA; CDR3 protein: CASSLRENPEKLFF; CDR3 DNA: TGTGCCAGCAGTTTGAGGGAGAACCCCGAAAAACTGTTTTTT
D gene: NA; V gene: TRBV12-3/TRBV12-4; J gene: TRBJ2-2; clone size: few; CDR3 protein: CASSLDTYTGELFF; CDR3 DNA: TGTGCCAGCAGTTTGGACACGTACACCGGGGAGCTGTTTTTT
D gene: TRBD1; V gene: TRBV7-2; J gene: TRBJ2-1; clone size: few; CDR3 protein: CASSLILMAGGNEQFF; CDR3 DNA: TGTGCCAGCAGCTTAATTCTGATGGCAGGGGGCAATGAGCAGTTCTTC
D gene: TRBD2; V gene: TRBV30; J gene: TRBJ2-3; clone size: few; CDR3 protein: CAWSVAGAEDTQYF; CDR3 DNA: TGTGCCTGGAGTGTAGCGGGGGCAGAGGATACGCAGTATTTT
D gene: NA; V gene: TRBV20-1; J gene: TRBJ2-5; clone size: NA; CDR3 protein: CSARSSWGYQETQYF; CDR3 DNA: TGCAGTGCTAGAAGTAGCTGGGGGTACCAAGAGACCCAGTACTTC
D gene: TRBD1; V gene: TRBV10-3; J gene: TRBJ2-1; clone size: NA; CDR3 protein: CAISGRTGGAYNEQFF; CDR3 DNA: TGTGCCATCAGTGGTAGGACAGGGGGCGCCTACAATGAGCAGTTCTTC
D gene: NA; V gene: TRBV10-3; J gene: TRBJ2-2; clone size: few; CDR3 protein: CAISESYYSNTGELFF; CDR3 DNA: TGTGCCATCAGTGAGTCTTACTACTCGAACACCGGGGAGCTGTTTTTT
D gene: TRBD1; V gene: TRBV18; J gene: TRBJ1-2; clone size: NA; CDR3 protein: CASSPGQGEDGYTF; CDR3 DNA: TGTGCCAGCTCACCGGGACAGGGTGAAGATGGCTACACCTTC
D gene: TRBD1; V gene: TRBV7-2; J gene: TRBJ2-1; clone size: few; CDR3 protein: CASSQDRATYNEQFF; CDR3 DNA: TGTGCCAGCAGCCAAGACAGGGCTACGTACAATGAGCAGTTCTTC
D gene: TRBD1; V gene: TRBV19; J gene: TRBJ2-2; clone size: few; CDR3 protein: CASRGQPSNTGELFF; CDR3 DNA: TGTGCCAGTCGGGGACAGCCCTCTAACACCGGGGAGCTGTTTTTT
D gene: NA; V gene: TRBV20-1; J gene: TRBJ2-4; clone size: few; CDR3 protein: CSARHRDTKMFQYF; CDR3 DNA: TGCAGTGCTAGACACCGGGACACGAAGATGTTTCAGTACTTC